This T cell receptor beta chain comes out of a study of shared clonotypes between healthy human individuals (dated by TCRdb to between 2020 and 2021). A note on the overall study: Three men and a couple of women, aged 18 to 49 years, made up the cohort. For each donor, CD4 naive and CD4 memory were each run on three plates, CD8 naive on two plates, and CD8 memory on one plate. Libraries were prepared and TCR repertoires were sequenced by different laboratories using diverse techniques, in order to increase sequencing depth and limit assay-specific biases. The study deeply sequenced blood TCR repertoires of about 5 healthy adults to estimate repertoire size and the extent of clonotype sharing between individuals. Per donor, leukapheresis produced somewhere between about 0.9 and 9 billion PBMCs.

General conclusions and limits of the study: Even with the large sequencing depth, rarefaction of the sorted-subset datasets indicated that sequencing was incomplete. Sharing across a handful of donors was observed for approximately 5% of naive CD4, about 4% of naive CD8, 2% to 2.5% of memory CD4, and about 0.38% of memory CD8 clonotypes. Because the study included a small number of donors, the genetic and exposure-history diversity represented was limited. Pairwise subsampling indicated that sequencing depth was expected to affect the degree of clonotype sharing among donors. Only blood was sampled, and tissue TCR repertoires likely differ from those in blood. Larger estimated clonotype richness was generally found for naive subsets than for memory subsets. Higher generation probabilities were observed for clonotypes shared by all four sorted-subset donors than for non-shared clonotypes.

The germline V gene sets CDR1 to MDHEN and CDR2 to SYDVKM. V is pared back by 3 bases and J by 7 bases, with 10 bases lying between the germline termini. The CDR3 has 13 amino acids, counting the end cysteine and phenylalanine. Just the 39-base CDR3 DNA is kept, in frame starting at base 1. Using the deep immunoSEQ assay, TCR CDR3 regions were amplified from genomic DNA by multiplex PCR. Extracted genomic DNA from each cell subset was distributed evenly across all wells of several immunoSEQ 96-well plates, and each plate was treated as a replicate. For sorted subsets, approximately 200 ng of genomic DNA, equivalent to roughly 30,000 T cell genomes, went into each replicate PCR. The purified libraries were quantified using a Qubit 3.0 fluorometer, sized with a Bioanalyzer 2100, and then quantified again using the KAPA Library Quantification kit. A separate single-read 150-cycle Illumina NextSeq 550 flow cell was used to sequence each immunoSEQ 96-well plate. The paper's processing steps were these. Because only junctional sequences without quality scores were contained in the immunoSEQ output, filtering matching that applied to full-length reads could not be performed. Sequences were annotated with PyIR, a Python wrapper for IgBLAST v1.9, and V/J genes and CDR3 were assigned using IMGT germline references. Reads with weak V/J assignments (E-value above 1e-6), missing CDR3, stop codons, out-of-frame junctions, or ambiguous translated residues were removed. A V3J clonotype was defined by an identical inferred V gene, J gene, and CDR3 amino acid sequence. Percentage overlap between repertoires was calculated by dividing the number of shared unique clonotypes by the size of the smaller repertoire. Repertoire richness was assessed with RTK rarefaction, the Chao1 estimator, and Recon v2.1 estimates of unobserved clonotypes. Generation probabilities for all TCRbeta clonotypes obtained by the gDNA method from four donors were computed using OLGA. TCRdb provides this immuneACCESS table in a form limited to in-frame rearrangements. Some clones are lacking; in checked studies, under half of them reflect an unresolved V gene, and why the rest are absent is not known. The V and J calls and clone size were taken over from that table, and D and trimming were inferred from the DNA. The sample includes around 2.5 million clones, with 90% to 95% observed a single time. The ten biggest clones cover roughly 0.36% of the sample.

As regards this clone: What this receptor recognizes is not known. Base qualities are not recorded, but no much larger clone differs from it by a single base.

Donors were healthy HIV-negative adults with no recently reported acute infections or vaccinations. All donors were Caucasian adults living in Nashville, Tennessee, USA. CD4+ T cells were enriched by magnetic negative selection; naive cells were then positively selected on CD45RA, and the negative fraction formed the memory subset. Blood was collected by leukapheresis, and PBMCs were isolated by Ficoll-Histopaque density gradient centrifugation and then cryopreserved in liquid nitrogen vapor phase. Analytical flow cytometry was used to check the purity and quantity of each magnetically sorted T cell population. Each sorted fraction had its genomic DNA isolated and then quantified by UV absorbance on a Nanodrop 2000c.

The sequence is built from TRBV28 and TRBJ2-1; the D segment is perhaps TRBD1 or TRBD2, each sharing 5 matched bases. The sequence came from a man between 18 and 29 years old in good health. Some clones in this sample may be carry-over from other donors' samples. The material sequenced was naive CD4+ T cells from PBMCs. This specimen's cell subset or site label, per the study, means: CD45RA+ positively selected. DNA sequence: TGTGCCAGCAGTTTGACGGGGCGGAATGAGCAGTTCTTC. This sequence encodes CASSLTGRNEQFF. Reference TRBV28 and TRBJ2-1 proteins supply the regions before and after the CDR3; the full variable domain is: DVKVTQSSRYLVKRTGEKVFLECVQDMDHENMFWYRQDPGLGLRLIYFSYDVKMKEKGDIPEGYSVSREKKERFSLILESASTNQTSMYLCASSLTGRNEQFFGPGTRLTVL.